Sequencing of this TCR beta chain was carried out in a study of blood T cell repertoires in COVID-19 (TCRdb year 2020). About the investigation overall: The collaborator samples originated in the United States, Italy and Spain and spanned the acute and convalescent phases of COVID-19. The prospective study material was composed of cDNA or gDNA derived from T cells, B-cell-depleted T cells, or PBMCs. Deeply sampled blood TCRbeta repertoires from subjects exposed to, actively infected with, or recovered from COVID-19 were included in the dataset. A freely available public database, intended as a resource for researchers studying the immune response to SARS-CoV-2, is where the repertoires were released. The samples were drawn from two sources: the first 160 participants of the ongoing ImmuneRACE study, and 1,200 or so subjects contributed by 6 global collaborators. Nearly every sample came with metadata listing a de-identified subject ID, COVID-19 status, age in years and sex. Where available, HLA class I and class II types were taken from metadata supplied by the sample provider and were not determined by assay-based typing.

A remark on this clone: Its antigen is currently not known. There are no base qualities to consult, and no much larger clone falls within one base.

CDR1 and CDR2 (KGHSH, LQKENI) derive from the germline V gene. Trimming at the junction amounts to 3 bases on V and 5 bases on J, and the germline ends lie 17 bases apart. From the cysteine through the phenylalanine, the CDR3 covers 16 amino acids. Just CDR3 DNA is preserved here, 48 bases in frame from base 1. TCRbeta CDR3 regions were amplified from genomic DNA using the immunoSEQ Assay, a bias-controlled multiplex PCR. As for how the authors treated the data: The number of nucleated cells in each sample was estimated from the amplification of reference gene primers within the assay. To quantify the absolute abundance of each unique TCRbeta CDR3 rearrangement, sequence reads were collapsed and filtered. Productive Simpson clonality was computed per sample as the square root of Simpson's diversity index over productive rearrangements. In TCRdb, the immuneACCESS table is reduced to in-frame sequences with V and J assigned. These tables do not hold every clone; where another copy was compared, an unresolved V gene accounts for under half, and the others remain unexplained. V, J and clone size are taken as reported in that table, and D and trimming were inferred from the DNA itself. Present in this sample are 150,000 to 250,000 clones, 80% to 90% of which were seen just once. The top ten hold about 12% of the sample.

Study-wide conclusions, independent of this receptor: The quantity of clinical and demographic metadata differed by source and by participant and was supplied without curation.

Enrolling through a virtual design, the prospective study's participants ranged in age from roughly 18 to 95 years and lived across about two dozen United States geographic areas. In the prospective study, cohorts were assigned on the basis of participant-reported clinical history obtained from a screening survey and a study questionnaire. ImmuneRACE Cohort 3 recovered participants were defined by two consecutive negative NP/OP PCR tests, healthcare professional clearance, or symptom resolution. In the prospective study, whole blood, serum and a nasopharyngeal or oropharyngeal swab were collected from each participant by mobile phlebotomists. Participants in the prospective study had the option to provide additional blood draws and questionnaires over a 2-month period. Before DNA extraction, prospective study blood samples were shipped either frozen or at room temperature.

The TCR comes from a man aged 40-55 years who had recovered from COVID-19. The chain is assembled from TRBV18 and TRBJ1-5, and perhaps TRBD1 as D gene, on 6 matching bases. The sequenced material came from PBMCs or T cells enriched from blood (not recorded which). The sequence in DNA is TGTGCCAGCTCACCTTCCCGAGGGGGAGAGTATCAGCCCCAGCATTTT. This yields the protein CASSPSRGGEYQPQHF.